These T cell receptor beta chains were read from a single sample in a study of blood T cells in healthy people across ages. TCRdb re-called the 5' RACE reads through MiXCR, storing one row per CDR3 protein. In the table there are 800,000 to 1,300,000 distinct CDR3 sequences, around 25% of which are singletons. The same sample was also used in a study of T cells of mothers and their children.

Specimen: blood. The receptors were sampled from a girl aged 2 to 10 in good health. Both conserved end residues are part of each CDR3. D genes are given only for firm matches. Only part of the rows carry a size: once, few, many, or a class if the clone is expanded.

d_call | clone_size | j_call | v_call | cdr3_aa
- | - | TRBJ2-1 | TRBV27 | CASRLINEQFF
TRBD1 | - | TRBJ2-7 | TRBV10-3 | CAITGRTGGYEQYF
- | few | TRBJ2-7 | TRBV29-1 | CSVPSGRAVLGGEQYF
TRBD2 | few | TRBJ2-7 | TRBV5-1 | CASSLEAGGPSEQYF
TRBD2 | few | TRBJ2-3 | TRBV29-1 | CSVEDWTSGGAAPFGTQYF
- | - | TRBJ2-4 | TRBV28 | CASSSRGIKNIQYF
- | - | TRBJ2-1 | TRBV4-1 | CASSQDAVSRSVEQFF
TRBD1 | few | TRBJ2-7 | TRBV10-3 | CVISADLTGLEQYF
- | - | TRBJ2-5 | TRBV7-9 | CASSHRGTTETQYF
- | few | TRBJ1-4 | TRBV6-1 | CASSRSVEGGVFNEKLFF
- | - | TRBJ2-3 | TRBV28 | CASSSPSLSTDTQYF
- | - | TRBJ2-7 | TRBV7-2 | CASSLGHQSYEQYF
- | - | TRBJ2-5 | TRBV5-6 | CASSRFIQETQYF
TRBD1 | once | TRBJ1-1 | TRBV12-5 | CASGLVISRGLEFGGGEAFF
- | few | TRBJ2-7 | TRBV18 | CASSPGSVDERYF
- | few | TRBJ2-3 | TRBV5-5 | CASSLVTTKDTQYF
- | few | TRBJ2-5 | TRBV2 | CASLTGTTETQYF
- | many | TRBJ2-1 | TRBV7-2 | CASSLDWGAGQFF
- | few | TRBJ1-1 | TRBV6-5 | CASSQNLGTGATEAFF
- | few | TRBJ2-7 | TRBV6-2/TRBV6-3 | CASSSQATGEQYF
- | - | TRBJ1-5 | TRBV29-1 | CSVGPYYEEGNQPQHF
- | - | TRBJ2-5 | TRBV29-1 | CSVVEGLEKETQYF
TRBD1 | - | TRBJ2-4 | TRBV28 | CASSPDRGLDIQYF
- | - | TRBJ1-1 | TRBV29-1 | CSVRQENTEAFF
- | - | TRBJ1-2 | TRBV25-1 | CASSQPGTKGYTF
- | few | TRBJ2-5 | TRBV7-2 | CASSLSSGGQYF
- | few | TRBJ1-4 | TRBV29-1 | CSVAYSREKLFF
TRBD1 | - | TRBJ1-2 | TRBV6-1 | CASKDQGQAGFHGYTF
- | - | TRBJ1-5 | TRBV20-1 | CSARTVNQPQHF
- | - | TRBJ2-7 | TRBV20-1 | CSARDPASYEQYF
- | few | TRBJ1-2 | TRBV19 | CASSIRGKDYTF
- | - | - | TRBV12-3/TRBV12-4 | CASSPRDSGRETQYF
TRBD1 | - | TRBJ2-2 | TRBV7-3 | CASSPSGQARFGELFF
- | few | TRBJ1-1 | TRBV29-1 | CSVAGGSGNTEAFF
- | few | TRBJ2-7 | TRBV15 | CATSTGVSYEQYF
TRBD2 | - | TRBJ2-5 | TRBV20-1 | CSASEREGRGTQYF
- | - | TRBJ2-3 | TRBV27 | CASSPQGPGTDTQYF
- | - | TRBJ1-4 | TRBV10-3 | CAISRGRGAREKLFF
TRBD2 | once | TRBJ2-3 | TRBV5-8 | CASSPGLVIFPDTQYF
TRBD1 | - | TRBJ2-1 | TRBV29-1 | CSVERTGEGYEQSF
TRBD1 | few | TRBJ2-6 | TRBV5-1 | CASSLEQGAGANVLTF
TRBD2 | once | TRBJ2-7 | TRBV20-1 | CSARVPSAGGYEQYF
TRBD1 | few | TRBJ1-2 | TRBV7-9 | CASSHRDSLGYTF
- | few | TRBJ2-5 | TRBV4-2 | CASSQDVGLGTQYF
- | - | TRBJ1-3 | TRBV5-1 | CASSRGQDNSGNTIYF
- | - | TRBJ2-3 | TRBV6-5 | CASSYRRDWVDTQYF